Sequencing of this T cell receptor (beta chain) was carried out in a study of shared clonotypes between healthy human individuals. Study-level results: Non-shared clonotypes had lower generation probabilities than clonotypes shared by all four sorted-subset donors.

Regarding this clone: Its matching antigen is unknown.

Selected positively for CCR7 and CD45RO-negative, naive CD8 cells excluded terminally differentiated effector memory CD45RA+ cells. Sequencing was performed with immunoSEQ multiplex PCR; in TCRdb, only in-frame clones are kept and a portion is missing. Of millions of clones listed, 85% to 95% are singletons. CDR1 and CDR2 from the germline V gene are SGDLS and YYNGEE. Deletions cut 4 bases from V and 1 base from J, with 12 bases between. This CDR3 has 14 amino acids. The sequence was obtained from a man younger than 35 in good health. Some clones in this sample may be carry-over from other donors' samples. The J gene is TRBJ2-7, the V gene TRBV9, with unresolved D. The material sequenced was naive CD8+ T cells from PBMCs. The CDR3 DNA reads as TGTGCCAGCAGCCCCCGTGAGAGGTCCTACGAGCAGTACTTC. Protein product: CASSPRERSYEQYF. Supplemented by reference TRBV9 and TRBJ2-7, the full variable domain reads DSGVTQTPKHLITATGQRVTLRCSPRSGDLSVYWYQQSLDQGLQFLIQYYNGEERAKGNILERFSAQQFPDLHSELNLSSLELGDSALYFCASSPRERSYEQYFGPGTRLTVT.